The 10 T cell receptor beta chains in this list originate from one sample, sequenced in a study of T cell repertoires in cytomegalovirus infection. These TCRs' antigens remain unknown. TCRdb independently ran MiXCR on the reads; one entry per CDR3 protein. The profile shows a few hundred thousand distinct CDR3 sequences, around 25% of them singletons. Sample: cultured PBMCs, taken from culture after CMV antigen stimulation. All receptors come from a human donor in good health (CMV status not recorded). Some clones in this sample may be carry-over from other donors' samples.

The V and J genes are TRBV12-3 or TRBV12-4 and TRBJ2-3; 7 bases agree with TRBD2. The CDR3 consists of 16 residues. V shed 9 bases, J shed 2 bases, and the junction held 14 bases outside the gene matches. The CDR3 region is CASRSGGGPYTDTQYF. The CDR3 DNA is TGTGCCAGTAGGAGTGGGGGAGGGCCTTACACAGATACGCAGTATTTT.

The V and J genes are TRBV12-3 or TRBV12-4 and TRBJ1-5; TRBD1 agrees at 7 bases. The CDR3 spans 14 residues. Trimming removed 6 bases from V and 3 bases from J; junction bases left unmatched: 5. The CDR3 sequence is CASSPTGYNQPQHF. In nucleotides, the CDR3 is TGTGCCAGCAGCCCGACAGGGTACAATCAGCCCCAGCATTTT.

The rearrangement joins TRBV5-6 to TRBJ1-1, with D unresolved. V was pared by 1 base and J by 8 bases, with 9 bases between. CDR1 and CDR2 (germline): SGHDT, YYEEEE. This CDR3 spans 12 amino acids. For the CDR3, the DNA is TGTGCCAGCAGCTTGATAGGACGAGAAGCTTTCTTT. This sequence encodes CASSLIGREAFF.

This clonotype was found many times. V gene TRBV27 combines with J gene TRBJ1-5; 7 bases match TRBD1. The CDR3 length is 14 residues. The V gene end was trimmed by 8 bases and the J gene end by 6 bases; junction bases not matched to a gene: 10. Germline lookup yields CDR1 MNHEY and CDR2 SMNVEV (reference sequence). The CDR3 DNA reads as TGTGCCAGCGACGACAGGGAAGGGGGTCAGCCCCAGCATTTT. This sequence encodes CASDDREGGQPQHF.

This clonotype was observed a handful of times. The chain uses TRBV12-3 or TRBV12-4 and TRBJ1-1; unclear D gene. The CDR3 has 15 residues. Between the trimmed V and J ends, which lost 6 bases and 1 base, there was a span of 15 bases. The chain's CDR3 is CASSISLPGNTEAFF. The CDR3 coding sequence is TGTGCCAGCAGCATATCCCTACCAGGGAACACTGAAGCTTTCTTT.

The chain joins TRBV29-1 to TRBJ2-2, with D uncertain. The CDR3 is made up of 14 amino acids. V was trimmed by 7 bases and J by 4 bases, leaving 16 bases between them. CDR1 is SQVTM, CDR2 ANQGSEA, per germline. The CDR3 bases are TGCAGCGCTGGGGTTAAGGCGAGCACCGGGGAGCTGTTTTTT. Its protein product is CSAGVKASTGELFF.

The chain combines TRBV6-2 or TRBV6-3 with TRBJ2-1, with 13 bases fitting TRBD2. J was trimmed by 10 bases and V by 5 bases; bases with no gene match: 20. The CDR3 is 19 residues long. Germline CDR1 reads MNHEY; CDR2 reads SVGEGT. CDR3 nucleotide sequence: TGTGCCAGCAGTATAGGGGGGGGACTAGCGGGGAGGGGCAATTACGAGCAGTTCTTC. The encoded protein is CASSIGGGLAGRGNYEQFF.

J is TRBJ1-1 and V is TRBV27; possible D gene TRBD1, 6 bases. V lost 8 bases and J lost 5, with 18 bases in between. The CDR3 loop spans 14 amino acids. Germline assignment: CDR1 MNHEY and CDR2 SMNVEV (reference sequence). CDR3 region: CASGSVNRVTEAFF. DNA for the CDR3: TGTGCCAGCGGGTCGGTAAACAGGGTGACTGAAGCTTTCTTT.

Only a few counts were recorded for this clonotype. The chain joins TRBV12-3 or TRBV12-4 to TRBJ2-2; 12 bases agree with TRBD2. J lost 7 bases, V lost 6 bases, and 15 bases had no gene match. The length of the CDR3 is 18 residues. CDR3 region: CASSPGLAGGPSVGELFF. Written as DNA, the CDR3 is TGTGCCAGCAGCCCTGGCCTAGCGGGAGGGCCGTCTGTCGGGGAGCTGTTTTTT.

This rearrangement joins TRBV12-3 or TRBV12-4 to TRBJ2-7; 7 bases align to TRBD1. J lost 6 bases, V lost 1 base, and 6 bases had no gene match. The CDR3 has 14 residues. Here the CDR3 reads CASSLVFQGVEQYV. DNA of the CDR3: TGTGCCAGCAGTTTAGTTTTTCAGGGGGTCGAGCAGTACGTC.